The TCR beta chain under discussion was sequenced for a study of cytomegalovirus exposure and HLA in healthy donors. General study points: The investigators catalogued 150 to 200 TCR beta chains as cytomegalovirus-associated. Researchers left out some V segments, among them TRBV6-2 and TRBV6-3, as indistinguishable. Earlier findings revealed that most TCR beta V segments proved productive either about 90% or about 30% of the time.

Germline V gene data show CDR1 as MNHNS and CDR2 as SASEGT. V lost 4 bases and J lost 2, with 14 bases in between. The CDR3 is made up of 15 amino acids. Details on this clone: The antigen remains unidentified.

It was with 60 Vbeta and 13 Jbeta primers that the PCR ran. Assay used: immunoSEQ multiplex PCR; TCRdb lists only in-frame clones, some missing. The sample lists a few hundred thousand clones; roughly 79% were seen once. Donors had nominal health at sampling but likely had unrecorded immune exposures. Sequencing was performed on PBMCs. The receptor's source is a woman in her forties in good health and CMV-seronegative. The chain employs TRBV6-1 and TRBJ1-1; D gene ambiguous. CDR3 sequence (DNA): TGTGCCAGCAGTGTCCGGTCTGGGCCAAACACTGAAGCTTTCTTT. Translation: CASSVRSGPNTEAFF.